The clone carrying this T cell receptor beta chain is labeled medium-sized. What it binds is unknown. The CDR3 extends 3 residues past the end of the read, so its final part is completed from the germline J gene. These data originate in a study of T cell clonality in common variable immunodeficiency. Study-wide points: Fewer deletions and N-nucleotide insertions were reportedly seen in common variable immunodeficiency TCR beta sequences.

CDR1 is SGHRS, CDR2 YFSETQ, per germline. Trimming cost V 7 bases and J 3 bases, with 17 bases left between them. This CDR3 contains 14 residues. This table comes from immunoSEQ multiplex PCR, and its TCRdb copy is limited to in-frame clones, with some not included. This sample has roughly 12,000 clones, each found more than once. All CVID subjects were on immunoglobulin replacement for at least one year. Donors gave roughly 4.5 to 9 ml heparinized peripheral whole blood. This rearrangement joins TRBV5-1 to TRBJ2-7; maybe TRBD2 (5 bases). The TCR sequence derives from a human donor with common variable immunodeficiency. Sequenced: peripheral blood mononuclear cells. This chain's CDR3 is CASSGGQTGYEQYF. The part of the CDR3 DNA that was read is TGCGCCAGCTCTGGCGGGCAGACTGGCTACGAG.